These 9 T cell receptor beta chains came from one sample sequenced in a study of OX40 agonist ivuxolimab in advanced cancers. The data were produced by immunoSEQ multiplex PCR, yet TCRdb's version contains in-frame clones alone and is incomplete. The repertoire holds about 50,000 clones, about 83% seen once, with more than 1% in the top ten. Specimen: CD4+ or CD8+ T cells sorted from blood, collected in a trial of the OX40 agonist ivuxolimab. These receptors all come from an adult with an advanced solid tumor such as melanoma, head and neck, liver or kidney cancer.

The V and J genes are TRBV7-9 and TRBJ2-7; TRBD2 is a possible D gene (5 bases). The V gene lost 5 bases and the J gene lost 0 bases, with 14 bases spanning the gap. This CDR3 comprises 15 residues. Germline CDR1 SEHNR, CDR2 FQNEAQ (reference sequence). The CDR3 reads CASSAPTGSSYEQYF. CDR3 sequence (DNA): TGTGCCAGCAGCGCCCCGACGGGGAGCTCCTACGAGCAGTACTTC.

This clone was found a few times. The junction shows a germline mismatch at one end, possibly a read error. This chain connects TRBV19 to TRBJ1-5; a weak D match, TRBD1 (5 bases). The CDR3 totals 13 residues. CDR1 and CDR2 from the germline V gene are LNHDA and SQIVND (reference sequence). CDR3 DNA: TGTGCCAGTAGTACCTCCTCGCTGGGACGACGCTATTTT. Translated: CASSTSSLGRRYF.

The chain employs TRBV7-9 and TRBJ2-3; D remains unclear. V gave up 1 base and J gave up 6 bases, with 11 bases separating them. Germline CDR1 is SEHNR and CDR2 is FQNEAQ (reference sequence). CDR3 length equals 14 residues. CDR3 nucleotide sequence: TGTGCCAGCAGCTTAGTTCCTGTAGGGGATACGCAGTATTTT. Encoded protein: CASSLVPVGDTQYF.

The chain links TRBV29-1 to TRBJ2-5, with D possibly being TRBD2 (5 bases). This CDR3 has 13 residues. CDR1 and CDR2 from the germline V gene are SQVTM and ANQGSEA. The ends were cut back, 7 bases at V and 4 bases at J, with 16 bases in the middle. The CDR3 loop is CSAEGQWVETQYF. The CDR3 DNA reads TGCAGCGCTGAGGGCCAGTGGGTAGAGACCCAGTACTTC. The entire variable domain, with the rest obtained from reference TRBV29-1 and TRBJ2-5, is as follows: SAVISQKPSRDICQRGTSLTIQCQVDSQVTMMFWYRQQPGQSLTLIATANQGSEATYESGFVIDKFPISRPNLTFSTLTVSNMSPEDSSIYLCSAEGQWVETQYFGPGTRLLVL.

V is TRBV6-1 and J is TRBJ1-1; a weak D match, TRBD1 (5 bases). Germline assignment: CDR1 MNHNS and CDR2 SASEGT. V lost 6 bases to trimming and J lost 10 bases, with 21 bases between them. CDR3 length equals 14 residues. DNA of the CDR3: TGTGCCAGCAGAGCTACAGGTACCTCCTGGAGAGCTTTCTTT. Amino acid sequence: CASRATGTSWRAFF.

The chain combines TRBV18 with TRBJ2-2, with D perhaps matching TRBD1 (5 bases). The CDR3 sequence is 16 residues long. Germline V gives CDR1 KGHSH, CDR2 LQKENI. Trimming pared 2 bases from V and 5 bases from J, leaving 15 bases between. CDR3: CASSPTYSQGTGELFF. The CDR3 bases are TGTGCCAGCTCACCAACCTATTCCCAGGGAACCGGGGAGCTGTTTTTT.

The rearrangement links TRBV19 to TRBJ2-7; TRBD1 is a possible D gene (6 bases). Trimming removed 5 bases at V and 6 bases at J, with 17 bases between. This CDR3 has 14 residues. Germline values: CDR1 LNHDA, CDR2 SQIVND (reference sequence). The CDR3 region is CASSALRGPSEQYF. Written as DNA, the CDR3 is TGTGCCAGTAGTGCCCTCAGGGGCCCCAGCGAGCAGTACTTC. The variable domain in full, completed from reference TRBV19 and TRBJ2-7, reads DGGITQSPKYLFRKEGQNVTLSCEQNLNHDAMYWYRQDPGQGLRLIYYSQIVNDFQKGDIAEGYSVSREKKESFPLTVTSAQKNPTAFYLCASSALRGPSEQYFGPGTRLTVT.

This chain connects TRBV30 to TRBJ2-2; D assignment may be TRBD1 or TRBD2 (7 bases each). Between the trimmed V and J ends, which lost 1 base and 7 bases, there was a span of 16 bases. Germline values: CDR1 GTSNPN, CDR2 SVGIG (reference sequence). CDR3 length equals 15 residues. As DNA, the CDR3 is TGTGCCTGGAGTGCAGGGAGGGGGCGAGTCGGGGAGCTGTTTTTT. Protein: CAWSAGRGRVGELFF.

This rearrangement joins TRBV27 to TRBJ2-5; TRBD1 matches 7 bases. Germline CDR1 MNHEY, CDR2 SMNVEV (reference sequence). With 7 bases clipped from V and 0 bases from J, the junction kept 2 bases outside the gene matches. The CDR3 loop spans 13 amino acids. The CDR3 sequence is CASKQGNQETQYF. The CDR3 bases are TGTGCCAGCAAACAGGGGAACCAAGAGACCCAGTACTTC.